By sample share, the clone carrying this T cell receptor gamma chain is hyperexpanded. Other DNA sequences from this sample encode an identical CDR3 as well. This sample is part of a study of gamma-delta chains in newborns, infants, children. Study information: Microbial exposure reportedly drives polyclonal innate γδ T cell expansion after birth.

TCRdb reran clone calling via CATT on the reads. The sample has over 300 gamma-chain clones, about 3.2% seen once. Germline CDR1 is GITISATS and CDR2 is ISYDGTV (reference sequence). Trimming took 4 bases from V and 6 from J; bases not matched to a gene: 0. The CDR3 has 14 amino acids. The genes are TRGV9 and TRGJP. This TCR was recovered from a child who was a newborn, infant or young child, either healthy, febrile or measles-vaccinated (not recorded which). Source material: blood. CDR3 in DNA: TGTGCCTTGTGGGAAGAGTTGGGCAAAAAAATCAAGGTATTT. Its translation is CALWEELGKKIKVF.